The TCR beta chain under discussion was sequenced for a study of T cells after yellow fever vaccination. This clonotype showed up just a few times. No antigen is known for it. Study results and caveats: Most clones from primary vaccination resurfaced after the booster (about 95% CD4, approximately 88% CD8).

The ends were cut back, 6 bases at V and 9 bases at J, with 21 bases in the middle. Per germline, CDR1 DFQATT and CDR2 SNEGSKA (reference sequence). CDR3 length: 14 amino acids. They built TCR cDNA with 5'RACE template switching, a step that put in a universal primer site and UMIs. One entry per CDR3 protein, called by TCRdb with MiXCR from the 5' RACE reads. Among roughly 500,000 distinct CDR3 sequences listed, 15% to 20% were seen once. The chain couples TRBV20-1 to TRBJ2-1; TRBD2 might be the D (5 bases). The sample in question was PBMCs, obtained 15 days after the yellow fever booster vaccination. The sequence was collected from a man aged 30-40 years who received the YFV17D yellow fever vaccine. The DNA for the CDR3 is TGCAGTGCCCAGCGGAACCTTCAGGTGGGTGAGCAGTTCTTC. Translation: CSAQRNLQVGEQFF.